This T cell receptor (beta chain) originates from a study of blood T cell repertoires in COVID-19. Study background: The cDNA or gDNA used as material had been derived from T cells, B-cell-depleted T cells, or PBMCs.

Clones were read by immunoSEQ multiplex PCR, and TCRdb kept only the in-frame ones, dropping some. The repertoire includes 200,000 or so clones, roughly 88% of them detected once, and 18% sits in the top ten. Losses at the gene ends were 1 base for V and 0 bases for J; bases not matched to a gene: 6. CDR1 MNHEY and CDR2 SMNVEV come from the germline V gene (reference sequence). The CDR3 is made up of 17 amino acids. The sequenced sample was peripheral blood. This chain links TRBV27 with TRBJ2-7; 10 bases agree with TRBD2. The receptor comes from a man in his forties or fifties with COVID-19, enrolled during active disease. The CDR3, as DNA: TGTGCCAGCAGTTTATATATACCTAGCGGGGGCTCCTACGAGCAGTACTTC. Translation gives CASSLYIPSGGSYEQYF.